Listed here are 2 T cell receptor beta chains from one sample, sequenced in a study of blood T cells in healthy people across ages. The authors ran a second PCR of about 7 to 11 cycles using a sample-barcoded 5' primer and a J-beta primer mix. Each CDR3 protein gets one entry after TCRdb re-called the 5' RACE reads with MiXCR. This repertoire shows over 950,000 distinct CDR3 sequences, around two fifths found once; its top ten account for about an eighth. What was sequenced was blood. The source of these receptors is a man aged 18 to 29 in good health.

The chain joins TRBV5-1 to TRBJ2-4; TRBD1 aligns across 7 bases. This CDR3 comprises 16 residues. Trimming at V came to 4 bases and at J to 0 bases, leaving 7 bases not matched to a gene. Germline V gives CDR1 SGHRS, CDR2 YFSETQ. In DNA, the CDR3 is TGCGCCAGCAGCGAAGACAGGGCCCTAGCCAAAAACATTCAGTACTTC. Protein: CASSEDRALAKNIQYF.

This chain joins TRBV10-3 and TRBJ2-3, with a tentative D call TRBD2 (5 bases). Germline assignment: CDR1 ENHRY and CDR2 SYGVKD. The CDR3 has 11 residues. Trimming stripped 8 bases from V and 4 bases from J, with 7 bases between. The CDR3 spells CAILAADTQYF. The CDR3 nucleotides are TGTGCCATCCTAGCCGCAGATACGCAGTATTTT.